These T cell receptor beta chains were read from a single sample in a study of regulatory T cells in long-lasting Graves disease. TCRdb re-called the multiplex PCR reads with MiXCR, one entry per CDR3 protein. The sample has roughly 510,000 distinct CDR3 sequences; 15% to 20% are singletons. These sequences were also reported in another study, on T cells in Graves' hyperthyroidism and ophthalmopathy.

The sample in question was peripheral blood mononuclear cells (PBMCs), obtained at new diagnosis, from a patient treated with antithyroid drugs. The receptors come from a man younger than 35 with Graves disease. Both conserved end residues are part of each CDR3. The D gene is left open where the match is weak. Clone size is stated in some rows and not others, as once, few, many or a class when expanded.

CDR3 protein: CASSYSLMIPGLARDTQYF
CDR3 DNA: TGTGCCAGCAGTTACAGTCTGATGATCCCGGGACTAGCACGAGATACGCAGTATTTT
V gene: TRBV6-2/TRBV6-3
D gene: TRBD2
clone size: -
J gene: TRBJ2-3

CDR3 protein: CASSTRDRSYEQYF
CDR3 DNA: TGTGCCAGCAGCACCCGGGACAGATCCTACGAGCAGTACTTC
V gene: TRBV5-4
D gene: TRBD1
clone size: many
J gene: TRBJ2-7

CDR3 protein: CASSPASGRATGELFF
CDR3 DNA: TGCGCCAGCAGCCCCGCCAGCGGGAGGGCCACCGGGGAGCTGTTTTTT
V gene: TRBV5-1
D gene: TRBD2
clone size: -
J gene: TRBJ2-2

CDR3 protein: CAISEFYRETGANVLTF
CDR3 DNA: TGTGCCATCAGTGAGTTTTACAGGGAAACTGGGGCCAACGTCCTGACTTTC
V gene: TRBV10-3
D gene: -
clone size: many
J gene: TRBJ2-6

CDR3 protein: CASSSTSGGSYEQYF
CDR3 DNA: TGTGCCAGCAGTTCCACTAGCGGGGGCTCCTACGAGCAGTACTTC
V gene: TRBV12-3/TRBV12-4
D gene: TRBD2
clone size: many
J gene: TRBJ2-7

CDR3 protein: CSASRPGTSGTEAFF
CDR3 DNA: TGCAGTGCTAGTCGTCCCGGGACATCGGGCACTGAAGCTTTCTTT
V gene: TRBV20-1
D gene: -
clone size: many
J gene: TRBJ1-1

CDR3 protein: CASSIDGYQPQHF
CDR3 DNA: TGTGCCAGCAGTATCGACGGTTATCAGCCCCAGCATTTT
V gene: TRBV12-3/TRBV12-4
D gene: -
clone size: many
J gene: TRBJ1-5

CDR3 protein: CASSQGRGRNPSYEQYF
CDR3 DNA: TGTGCCAGCAGCCAAGGCCGAGGGAGGAATCCTTCCTACGAGCAGTACTTC
V gene: TRBV3-1
D gene: -
clone size: -
J gene: TRBJ2-7

CDR3 protein: CASSQDFGQIQYEQYF
CDR3 DNA: TGTGCCAGCAGCCAAGATTTCGGACAGATACAGTACGAGCAGTACTTC
V gene: TRBV14
D gene: -
clone size: -
J gene: TRBJ2-7

CDR3 protein: CASTARTSGMGEQFF
CDR3 DNA: TGTGCCAGCACAGCTCGGACTAGCGGGATGGGAGAGCAGTTCTTC
V gene: TRBV28
D gene: TRBD2
clone size: many
J gene: TRBJ2-1

CDR3 protein: CAWTPGQLYNQPQHF
CDR3 DNA: TGTGCCTGGACCCCGGGACAGCTATACAATCAGCCCCAGCATTTT
V gene: TRBV30
D gene: TRBD1
clone size: few
J gene: TRBJ1-5

CDR3 protein: CASSDPGQPYGYTF
CDR3 DNA: TGCGCCAGCAGCGATCCGGGACAGCCCTATGGCTACACCTTC
V gene: TRBV5-1
D gene: TRBD1
clone size: many
J gene: TRBJ1-2

CDR3 protein: CASSLRSNNQPQHF
CDR3 DNA: TGTGCCAGCAGTTTACGCAGCAACAATCAGCCCCAGCATTTT
V gene: TRBV27
D gene: -
clone size: many
J gene: TRBJ1-5

CDR3 protein: CASSLGQTINEQFF
CDR3 DNA: TGCGCCAGCAGCTTGGGACAGACAATAAATGAGCAGTTCTTC
V gene: TRBV5-1
D gene: -
clone size: many
J gene: TRBJ2-1

CDR3 protein: CASSLGGGYGGYTF
CDR3 DNA: TGTGCCAGCAGTTTAGGAGGGGGGTATGGTGGCTACACCTTC
V gene: TRBV12-3/TRBV12-4
D gene: -
clone size: -
J gene: TRBJ1-2

CDR3 protein: CASSSTSSGAGGEQYF
CDR3 DNA: TGCGCCAGCAGCTCGACATCCTCAGGGGCCGGGGGCGAGCAGTACTTC
V gene: TRBV5-1
D gene: -
clone size: many
J gene: TRBJ2-7

CDR3 protein: CAGASGSSYNEQFF
CDR3 DNA: TGTGCCGGGGCTAGCGGGAGCTCCTACAATGAGCAGTTCTTC
V gene: TRBV7-9
D gene: TRBD2
clone size: few
J gene: TRBJ2-1

CDR3 protein: CASSLEGSAFSYSEQFF
CDR3 DNA: TGCGCCAGCAGCTTGGAAGGGTCCGCTTTCTCCTACAGTGAGCAGTTCTTC
V gene: TRBV5-1
D gene: -
clone size: -
J gene: TRBJ2-1

CDR3 protein: CASSLWTGYSNQPQHF
CDR3 DNA: TGTGCCAGCAGTTTATGGACAGGGTATAGCAATCAGCCCCAGCATTTT
V gene: TRBV28
D gene: TRBD1
clone size: many
J gene: TRBJ1-5

CDR3 protein: CASGARSGSAYNEQFF
CDR3 DNA: TGTGCTAGTGGCGCGAGAAGCGGGAGTGCCTACAATGAGCAGTTCTTC
V gene: TRBV12-5
D gene: TRBD2
clone size: many
J gene: TRBJ2-1

CDR3 protein: CASSLPLAPDTQYF
CDR3 DNA: TGTGCCAGCAGCTTACCCCTAGCCCCAGATACGCAGTATTTT
V gene: TRBV7-3
D gene: -
clone size: few
J gene: TRBJ2-3

CDR3 protein: CASSSHGGATNEKLFF
CDR3 DNA: TGTGCCAGCAGCTCGCACGGGGGGGCAACTAATGAAAAACTGTTTTTT
V gene: TRBV7-9
D gene: -
clone size: few
J gene: TRBJ1-4

CDR3 protein: CASSSEGTLEGYTF
CDR3 DNA: TGCGCCAGCAGCTCGGAGGGGACTCTCGAGGGCTACACCTTC
V gene: TRBV5-1
D gene: -
clone size: many
J gene: TRBJ1-2

CDR3 protein: CASSSPKVGTGIYNEQFF
CDR3 DNA: TGTGCCAGCAGCTCCCCGAAGGTTGGGACAGGGATTTACAATGAGCAGTTCTTC
V gene: TRBV7-3
D gene: TRBD1
clone size: -
J gene: TRBJ2-1

CDR3 protein: CASSSGRRYGYTF
CDR3 DNA: TGTGCCAGCAGCTCCGGACGGAGATATGGCTACACCTTC
V gene: TRBV13
D gene: -
clone size: -
J gene: TRBJ1-2

CDR3 protein: CAISEREGGDEQYF
CDR3 DNA: TGTGCCATCAGTGAGAGGGAAGGTGGCGACGAGCAGTACTTC
V gene: TRBV10-3
D gene: -
clone size: many
J gene: TRBJ2-7

CDR3 protein: CASSLGSGTGQIQGYTF
CDR3 DNA: TGTGCCAGCAGCTTAGGCTCTGGGACAGGGCAGATTCAAGGCTACACCTTC
V gene: TRBV7-9
D gene: TRBD1
clone size: once
J gene: TRBJ1-2

CDR3 protein: CASSLPTSGTDTQYF
CDR3 DNA: TGTGCCAGCAGCTTACCGACTAGCGGCACAGATACGCAGTATTTT
V gene: TRBV7-8
D gene: TRBD2
clone size: few
J gene: TRBJ2-3

CDR3 protein: CASSIPGQGSYEQYF
CDR3 DNA: TGTGCCAGCAGTATACCGGGACAGGGATCCTACGAGCAGTACTTC
V gene: TRBV28
D gene: TRBD1
clone size: many
J gene: TRBJ2-7

CDR3 protein: CASRTSGDTQNEQFF
CDR3 DNA: TGTGCCAGCCGGACCAGCGGAGATACCCAGAATGAGCAGTTCTTC
V gene: TRBV9
D gene: -
clone size: few
J gene: TRBJ2-1

CDR3 protein: CASSSDGASYEQYF
CDR3 DNA: TGTGCCAGCAGCTCGGACGGGGCCTCCTACGAGCAGTACTTC
V gene: TRBV7-9
D gene: -
clone size: -
J gene: TRBJ2-7

CDR3 protein: CSARPLALEAFF
CDR3 DNA: TGCAGTGCTAGACCCCTTGCCTTAGAAGCTTTCTTT
V gene: TRBV20-1
D gene: -
clone size: few
J gene: TRBJ1-1

CDR3 protein: CASSLGDQPRETQYF
CDR3 DNA: TGTGCCAGCAGCTTAGGCGACCAACCGCGAGAGACCCAGTACTTC
V gene: TRBV7-2
D gene: -
clone size: -
J gene: TRBJ2-5

CDR3 protein: CSVVLAYEQYF
CDR3 DNA: TGCAGCGTTGTGTTAGCTTACGAGCAGTACTTC
V gene: TRBV29-1
D gene: -
clone size: many
J gene: TRBJ2-7

CDR3 protein: CACSQVTGYEQYF
CDR3 DNA: TGTGCCTGCAGCCAAGTAACTGGTTACGAGCAGTACTTC
V gene: TRBV14
D gene: -
clone size: -
J gene: TRBJ2-7

CDR3 protein: CASSETGFVGDTQYF
CDR3 DNA: TGTGCCAGCAGTGAAACGGGTTTTGTGGGAGATACGCAGTATTTT
V gene: TRBV2
D gene: -
clone size: many
J gene: TRBJ2-3

CDR3 protein: CASSADREITEAFF
CDR3 DNA: TGCGCCAGCAGTGCGGACAGGGAGATCACTGAAGCTTTCTTT
V gene: TRBV10-1
D gene: TRBD1
clone size: -
J gene: TRBJ1-1

CDR3 protein: CASSLAAESSYEQYF
CDR3 DNA: TGTGCCAGCAGCTTAGCAGCGGAAAGCTCCTACGAGCAGTACTTC
V gene: TRBV13
D gene: -
clone size: many
J gene: TRBJ2-7

CDR3 protein: CASSEDSRRGQGANGYTF
CDR3 DNA: TGTGCCAGCAGCGAAGACTCTCGTCGGGGACAGGGGGCCAATGGCTACACCTTC
V gene: TRBV9
D gene: TRBD1
clone size: -
J gene: TRBJ1-2